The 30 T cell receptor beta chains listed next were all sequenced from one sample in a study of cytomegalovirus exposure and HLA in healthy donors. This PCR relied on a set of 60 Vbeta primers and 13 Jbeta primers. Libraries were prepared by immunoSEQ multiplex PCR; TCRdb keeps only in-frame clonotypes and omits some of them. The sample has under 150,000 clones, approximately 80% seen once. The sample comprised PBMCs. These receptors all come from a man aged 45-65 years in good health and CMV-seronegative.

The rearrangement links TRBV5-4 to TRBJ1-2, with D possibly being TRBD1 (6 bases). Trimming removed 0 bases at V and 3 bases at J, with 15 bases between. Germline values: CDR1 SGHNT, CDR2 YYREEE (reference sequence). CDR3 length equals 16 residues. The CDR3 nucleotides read TGTGCCAGCAGCTTGGAAATGACAGGATTCGACTATGGCTACACCTTC. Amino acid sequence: CASSLEMTGFDYGYTF.

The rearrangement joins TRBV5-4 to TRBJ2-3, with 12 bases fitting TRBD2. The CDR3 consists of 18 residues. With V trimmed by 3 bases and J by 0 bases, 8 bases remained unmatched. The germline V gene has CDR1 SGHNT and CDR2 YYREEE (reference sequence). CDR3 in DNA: TGTGCCAGCAGCTATACGACTAGCGGGGGAGCTAGCACAGATACGCAGTATTTT. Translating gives CASSYTTSGGASTDTQYF.

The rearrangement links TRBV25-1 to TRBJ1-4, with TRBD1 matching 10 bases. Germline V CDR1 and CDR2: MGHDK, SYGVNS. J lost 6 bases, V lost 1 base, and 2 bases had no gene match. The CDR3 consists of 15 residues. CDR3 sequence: CASSEWGTGDEKLFF. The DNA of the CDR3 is TGTGCCAGCAGTGAATGGGGGACAGGGGATGAAAAACTGTTTTTT.

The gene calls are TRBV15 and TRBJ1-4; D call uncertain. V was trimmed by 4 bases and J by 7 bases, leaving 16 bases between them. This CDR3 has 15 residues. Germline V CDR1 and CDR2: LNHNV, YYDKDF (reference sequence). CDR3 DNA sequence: TGTGCCACCAGCACCGAGTGGGGTAGCGGTGAAAAACTGTTTTTT. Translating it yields CATSTEWGSGEKLFF.

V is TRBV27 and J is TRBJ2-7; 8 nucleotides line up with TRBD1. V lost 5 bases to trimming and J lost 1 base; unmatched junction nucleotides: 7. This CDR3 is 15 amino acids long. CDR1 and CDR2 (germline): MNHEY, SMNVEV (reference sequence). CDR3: CASSQQGVRSYEQYF. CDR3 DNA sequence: TGTGCCAGCAGTCAACAGGGGGTGAGGTCCTACGAGCAGTACTTC.

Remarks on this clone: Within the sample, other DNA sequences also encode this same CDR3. This CDR3 reads CASSLGLASTDTQYF. In nucleotides, the CDR3 is TGCGCCAGCAGCTTGGGACTTGCTTCCACAGATACGCAGTATTTT. V gene TRBV5-1 combines with J gene TRBJ2-3; no clear D gene. CDR1 is SGHRS, CDR2 YFSETQ, per germline. The V and J ends lost 0 bases and 2 bases respectively, with 10 bases between them. The CDR3 has 15 residues.

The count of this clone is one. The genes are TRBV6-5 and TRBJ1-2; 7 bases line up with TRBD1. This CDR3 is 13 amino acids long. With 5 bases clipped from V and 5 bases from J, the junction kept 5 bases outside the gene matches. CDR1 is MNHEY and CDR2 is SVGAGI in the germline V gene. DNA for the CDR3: TGTGCCAGCAGTAATCCGGGACAGTATGGCTACACCTTC. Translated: CASSNPGQYGYTF.

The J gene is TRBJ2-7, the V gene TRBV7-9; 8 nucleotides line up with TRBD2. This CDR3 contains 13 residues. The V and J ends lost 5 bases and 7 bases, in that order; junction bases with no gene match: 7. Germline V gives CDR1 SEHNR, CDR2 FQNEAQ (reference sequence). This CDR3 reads CASSVPGLEEQYF. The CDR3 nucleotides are TGTGCCAGCAGCGTCCCGGGACTAGAGGAGCAGTACTTC.

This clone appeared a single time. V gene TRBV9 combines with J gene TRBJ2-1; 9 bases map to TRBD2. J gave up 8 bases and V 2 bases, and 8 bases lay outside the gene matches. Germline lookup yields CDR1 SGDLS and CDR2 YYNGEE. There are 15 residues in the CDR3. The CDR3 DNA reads TGTGCCAGCAGCGTCGGGACTAGCAATCTCGATGAGCAGTTCTTC. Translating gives CASSVGTSNLDEQFF.

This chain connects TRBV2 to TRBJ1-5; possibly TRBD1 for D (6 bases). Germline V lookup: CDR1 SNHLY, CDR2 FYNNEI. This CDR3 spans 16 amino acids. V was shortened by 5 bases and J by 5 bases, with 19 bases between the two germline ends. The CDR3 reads CASSPRDRGAHQPQHF. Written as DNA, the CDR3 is TGTGCCAGCAGTCCCAGAGACCGGGGGGCACATCAGCCCCAGCATTTT.

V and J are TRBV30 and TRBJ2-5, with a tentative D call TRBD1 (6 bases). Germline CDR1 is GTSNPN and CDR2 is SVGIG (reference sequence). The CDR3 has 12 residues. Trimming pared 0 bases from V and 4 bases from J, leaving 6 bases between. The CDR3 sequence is CAWSVGGETQYF. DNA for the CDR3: TGTGCCTGGAGTGTAGGGGGAGAGACCCAGTACTTC.

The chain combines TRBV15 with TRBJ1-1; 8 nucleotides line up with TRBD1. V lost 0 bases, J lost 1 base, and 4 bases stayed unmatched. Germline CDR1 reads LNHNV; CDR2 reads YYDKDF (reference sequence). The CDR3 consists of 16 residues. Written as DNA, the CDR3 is TGTGCCACCAGCAGAGATCTAGGGACAGGGAACACTGAAGCTTTCTTT. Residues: CATSRDLGTGNTEAFF.

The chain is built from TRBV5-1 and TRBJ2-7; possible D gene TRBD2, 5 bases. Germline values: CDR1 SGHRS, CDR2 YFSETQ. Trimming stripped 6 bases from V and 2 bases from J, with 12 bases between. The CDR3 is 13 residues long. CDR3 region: CASNRSVTYEQYF. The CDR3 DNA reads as TGCGCCAGCAACCGTAGCGTAACCTACGAGCAGTACTTC.

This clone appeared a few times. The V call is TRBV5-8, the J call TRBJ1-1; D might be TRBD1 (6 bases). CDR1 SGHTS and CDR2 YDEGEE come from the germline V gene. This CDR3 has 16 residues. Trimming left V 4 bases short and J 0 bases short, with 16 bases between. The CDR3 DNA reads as TGTGCCAGCAGCCCACCCAGGGGAAAGATGAACACTGAAGCTTTCTTT. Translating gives CASSPPRGKMNTEAFF.

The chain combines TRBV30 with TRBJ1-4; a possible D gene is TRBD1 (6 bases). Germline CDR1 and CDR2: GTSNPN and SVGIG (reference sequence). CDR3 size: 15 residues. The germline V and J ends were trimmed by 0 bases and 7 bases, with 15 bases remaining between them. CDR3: CAWSVTGTLGEKLFF. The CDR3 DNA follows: TGTGCCTGGAGTGTTACCGGGACACTGGGTGAAAAACTGTTTTTT.

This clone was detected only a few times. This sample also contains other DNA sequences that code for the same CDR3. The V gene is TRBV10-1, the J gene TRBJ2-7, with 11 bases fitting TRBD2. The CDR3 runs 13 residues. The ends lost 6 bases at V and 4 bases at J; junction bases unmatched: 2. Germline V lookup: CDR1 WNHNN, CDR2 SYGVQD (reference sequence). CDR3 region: CASSRLAGYEQYF. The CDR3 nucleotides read TGCGCCAGCAGCCGACTAGCGGGGTACGAGCAGTACTTC.

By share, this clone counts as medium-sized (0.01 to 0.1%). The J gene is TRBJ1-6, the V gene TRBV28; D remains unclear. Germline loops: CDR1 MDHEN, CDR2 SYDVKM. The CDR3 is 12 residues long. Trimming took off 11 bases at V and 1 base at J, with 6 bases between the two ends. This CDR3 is CALSSYNSPLHF. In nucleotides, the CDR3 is TGTGCCCTCAGTTCCTATAATTCACCCCTCCACTTT.

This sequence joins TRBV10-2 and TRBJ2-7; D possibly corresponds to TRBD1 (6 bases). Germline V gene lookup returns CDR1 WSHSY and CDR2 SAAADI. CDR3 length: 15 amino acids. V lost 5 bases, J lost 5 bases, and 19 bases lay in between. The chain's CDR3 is CASSNADSYVNEQYF. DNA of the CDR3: TGCGCCAGCAGTAACGCGGACAGCTACGTAAACGAGCAGTACTTC.

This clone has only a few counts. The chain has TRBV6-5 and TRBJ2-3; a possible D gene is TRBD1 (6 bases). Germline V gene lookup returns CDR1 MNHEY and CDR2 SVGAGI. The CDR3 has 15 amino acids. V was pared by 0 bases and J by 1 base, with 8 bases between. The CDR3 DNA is TGTGCCAGCAGTTACTCCGGACAGCGCACAGATACGCAGTATTTT. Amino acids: CASSYSGQRTDTQYF.

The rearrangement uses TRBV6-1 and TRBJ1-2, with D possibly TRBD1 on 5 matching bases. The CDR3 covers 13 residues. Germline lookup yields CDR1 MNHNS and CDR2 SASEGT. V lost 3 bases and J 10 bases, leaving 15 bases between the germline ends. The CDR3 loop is CASSDWTLSPYTF. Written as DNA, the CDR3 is TGTGCCAGCAGTGACTGGACACTCAGCCCCTACACCTTC.

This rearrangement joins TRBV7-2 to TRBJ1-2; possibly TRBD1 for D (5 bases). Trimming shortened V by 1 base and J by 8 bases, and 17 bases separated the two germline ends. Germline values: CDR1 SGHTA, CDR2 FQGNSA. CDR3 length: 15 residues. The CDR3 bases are TGTGCCAGCAGCTTAGGGGGGAGGGAGTCAGAGGGCTACACCTTC. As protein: CASSLGGRESEGYTF. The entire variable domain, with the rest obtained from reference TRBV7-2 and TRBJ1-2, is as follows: GAGVSQSPSNKVTEKGKDVELRCDPISGHTALYWYRQSLGQGLEFLIYFQGNSAPDKSGLPSDRFSAERTGGSVSTLTIQRTQQEDSAVYLCASSLGGRESEGYTFGSGTRLTVV.

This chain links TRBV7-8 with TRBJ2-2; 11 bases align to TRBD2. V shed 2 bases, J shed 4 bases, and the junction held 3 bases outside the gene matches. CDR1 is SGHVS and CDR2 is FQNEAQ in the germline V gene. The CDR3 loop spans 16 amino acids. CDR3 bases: TGTGCCAGCAGCTTACTAGCGGGGGGTGGCACCGGGGAGCTGTTTTTT. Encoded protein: CASSLLAGGGTGELFF.

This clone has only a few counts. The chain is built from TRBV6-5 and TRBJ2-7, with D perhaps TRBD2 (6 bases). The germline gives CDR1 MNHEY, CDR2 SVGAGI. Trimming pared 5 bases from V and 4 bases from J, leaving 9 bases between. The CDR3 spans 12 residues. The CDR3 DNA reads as TGTGCCAGCAGTGCCGCGGGGTACGAGCAGTACTTC. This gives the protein CASSAAGYEQYF.

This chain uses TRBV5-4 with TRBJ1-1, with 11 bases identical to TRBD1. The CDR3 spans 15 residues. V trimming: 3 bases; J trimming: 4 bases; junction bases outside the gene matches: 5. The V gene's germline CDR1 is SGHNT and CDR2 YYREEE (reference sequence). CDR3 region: CASSSRTGGVTEAFF. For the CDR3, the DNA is TGTGCCAGCAGCTCACGGACAGGGGGCGTCACTGAAGCTTTCTTT.

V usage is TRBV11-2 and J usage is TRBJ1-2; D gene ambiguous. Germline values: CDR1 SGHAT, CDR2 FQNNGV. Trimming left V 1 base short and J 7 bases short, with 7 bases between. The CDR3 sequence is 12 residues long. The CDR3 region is CASSLGGIGYTF. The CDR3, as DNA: TGTGCCAGCAGCTTAGGAGGGATTGGCTACACCTTC.

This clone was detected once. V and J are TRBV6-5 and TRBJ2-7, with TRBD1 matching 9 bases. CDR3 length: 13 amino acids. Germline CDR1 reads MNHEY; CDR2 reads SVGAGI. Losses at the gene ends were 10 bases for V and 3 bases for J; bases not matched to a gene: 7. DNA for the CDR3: TGTGCCACCGGGGGACAGGGCCACTACGAGCAGTACTTC. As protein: CATGGQGHYEQYF.

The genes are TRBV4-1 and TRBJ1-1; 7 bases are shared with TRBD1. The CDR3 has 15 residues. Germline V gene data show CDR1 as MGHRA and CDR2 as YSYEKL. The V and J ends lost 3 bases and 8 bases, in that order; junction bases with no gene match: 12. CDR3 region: CASSQPLQGRGEAFF. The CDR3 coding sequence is TGCGCCAGCAGCCAGCCGTTACAGGGGAGAGGGGAAGCTTTCTTT.

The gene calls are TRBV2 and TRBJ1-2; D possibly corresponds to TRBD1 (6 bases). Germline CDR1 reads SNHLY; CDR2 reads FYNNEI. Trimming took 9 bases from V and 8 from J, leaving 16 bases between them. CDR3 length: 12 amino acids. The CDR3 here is CARQGTSKGYTF. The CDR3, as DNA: TGTGCCAGACAGGGAACGTCGAAAGGCTACACCTTC.

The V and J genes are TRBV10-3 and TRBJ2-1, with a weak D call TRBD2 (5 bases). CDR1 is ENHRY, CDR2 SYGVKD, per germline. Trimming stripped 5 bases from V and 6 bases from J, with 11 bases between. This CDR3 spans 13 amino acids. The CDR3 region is CAISPSLPNEQFF. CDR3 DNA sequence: TGTGCCATCAGTCCTAGCTTGCCCAATGAGCAGTTCTTC.

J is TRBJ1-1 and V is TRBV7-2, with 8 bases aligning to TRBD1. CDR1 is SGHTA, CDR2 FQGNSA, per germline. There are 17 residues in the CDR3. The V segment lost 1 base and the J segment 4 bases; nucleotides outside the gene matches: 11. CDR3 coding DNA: TGTGCCAGCAGCTTAGTAGGAGGGTCAGGGGGCGGCACTGAAGCTTTCTTT. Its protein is CASSLVGGSGGGTEAFF.